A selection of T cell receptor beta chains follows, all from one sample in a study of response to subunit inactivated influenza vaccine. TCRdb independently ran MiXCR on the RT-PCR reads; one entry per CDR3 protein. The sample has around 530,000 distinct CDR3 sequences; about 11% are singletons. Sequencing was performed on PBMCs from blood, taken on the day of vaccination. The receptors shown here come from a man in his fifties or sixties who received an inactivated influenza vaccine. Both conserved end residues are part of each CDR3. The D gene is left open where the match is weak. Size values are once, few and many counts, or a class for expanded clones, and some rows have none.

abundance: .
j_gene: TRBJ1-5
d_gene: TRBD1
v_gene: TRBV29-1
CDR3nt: TGCAGCGTTGGGACAGGGGGGGATCAGCCCCAGCATTTT
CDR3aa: CSVGTGGDQPQHF

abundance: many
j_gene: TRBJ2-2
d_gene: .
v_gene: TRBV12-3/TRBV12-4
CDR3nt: TGTGCCAGCAGTAGCACAGGTTCCGGGGAGCTGTTTTTT
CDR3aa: CASSSTGSGELFF

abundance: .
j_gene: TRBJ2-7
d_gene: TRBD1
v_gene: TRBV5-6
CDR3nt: TGTGCCAGCAGCTTGTACCGGACAGGGCCCTACGAGCAGTACTTC
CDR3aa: CASSLYRTGPYEQYF

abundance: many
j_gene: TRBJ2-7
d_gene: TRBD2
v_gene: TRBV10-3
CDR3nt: TGTGCCATCAGTGAGTCGACTAGCGGGGGGCAGAAGCAGTACTTC
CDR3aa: CAISESTSGGQKQYF

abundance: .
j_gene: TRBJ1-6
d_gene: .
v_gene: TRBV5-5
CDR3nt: TGTGCCAGCAGCTTGACAGGGCGAGTTTCACCCCTCCACTTT
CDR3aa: CASSLTGRVSPLHF

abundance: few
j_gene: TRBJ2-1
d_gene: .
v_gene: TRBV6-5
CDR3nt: TGTGCCAGCAGTTACGTGTGGGGCAGGTACAATGAGCAGTTCTTC
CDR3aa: CASSYVWGRYNEQFF

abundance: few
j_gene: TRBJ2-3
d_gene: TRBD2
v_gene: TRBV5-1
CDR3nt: TGCGCCAGCAGCTTGGTTTCCGGGGGGGCCGCACATACGCAGTATTTT
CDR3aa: CASSLVSGGAAHTQYF

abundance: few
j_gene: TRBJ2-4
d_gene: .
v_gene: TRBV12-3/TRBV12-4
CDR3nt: TGTGCCAGCACCCAGGGCGGTCATAACATTCAGTACTTC
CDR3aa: CASTQGGHNIQYF

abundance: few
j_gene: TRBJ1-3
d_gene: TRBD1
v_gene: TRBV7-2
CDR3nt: TGTGCCAGCAGCGCGCAAGGGACAGGGGCTGGAAACACCATATATTTT
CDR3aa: CASSAQGTGAGNTIYF

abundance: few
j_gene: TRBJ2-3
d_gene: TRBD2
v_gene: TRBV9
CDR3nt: TGTGCCAGCAGCTTATCCGGGACTAGCGGGGGCGATACGCAGTATTTT
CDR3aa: CASSLSGTSGGDTQYF

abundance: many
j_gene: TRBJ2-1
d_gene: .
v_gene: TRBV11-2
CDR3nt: TGTGCCAGCAGCTTCTCTTCCGCTAGCTCCTACAATGAGCAGTTCTTC
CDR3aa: CASSFSSASSYNEQFF

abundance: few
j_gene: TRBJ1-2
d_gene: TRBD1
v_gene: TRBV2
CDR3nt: TGTGCCAGCAGTGAGGACAGGGGGCCGGGCTACACCTTC
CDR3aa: CASSEDRGPGYTF

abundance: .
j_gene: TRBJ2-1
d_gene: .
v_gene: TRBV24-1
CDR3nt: TGTGCCACCCAGAGCCCGGGTCTAAGGAATGAGCAGTTCTTC
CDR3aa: CATQSPGLRNEQFF

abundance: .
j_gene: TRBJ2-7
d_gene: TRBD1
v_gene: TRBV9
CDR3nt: TGTGCCAGCAGCGTAGGCGGGACAGGGCCTATTGGAGAGCAGTACTTC
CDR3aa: CASSVGGTGPIGEQYF

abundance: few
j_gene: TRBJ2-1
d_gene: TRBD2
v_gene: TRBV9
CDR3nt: TGTGCCAGCAGCGTAGATGGCGGGGGGGGCACTGAGCAGTTCTTC
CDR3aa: CASSVDGGGGTEQFF

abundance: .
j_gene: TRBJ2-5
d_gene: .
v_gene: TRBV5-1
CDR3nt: TGCGCCAGCAGCGCGAACCGGGCCATCCAAGAGACCCAGTACTTC
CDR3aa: CASSANRAIQETQYF

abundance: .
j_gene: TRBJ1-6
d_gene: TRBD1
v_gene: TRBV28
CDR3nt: TGTGCCAGCAGTCTACAGGGGGGCTCCTATAATTCACCCCTCCACTTT
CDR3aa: CASSLQGGSYNSPLHF

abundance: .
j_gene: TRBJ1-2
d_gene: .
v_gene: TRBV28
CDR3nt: TGTGCCAGCACCTCCGGACAGATCTATGGCTACACCTTC
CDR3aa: CASTSGQIYGYTF

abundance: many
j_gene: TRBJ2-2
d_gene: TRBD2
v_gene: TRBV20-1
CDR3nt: TGCAGTGCTACAGGACTAGCGGGGTTTGTAACCGGGGAGCTGTTTTTT
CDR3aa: CSATGLAGFVTGELFF

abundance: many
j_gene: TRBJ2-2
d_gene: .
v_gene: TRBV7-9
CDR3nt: TGTGCCAGCAGCTTAGGTCCCCTTCCCCCAACCGGGGAGCTGTTTTTT
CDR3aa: CASSLGPLPPTGELFF